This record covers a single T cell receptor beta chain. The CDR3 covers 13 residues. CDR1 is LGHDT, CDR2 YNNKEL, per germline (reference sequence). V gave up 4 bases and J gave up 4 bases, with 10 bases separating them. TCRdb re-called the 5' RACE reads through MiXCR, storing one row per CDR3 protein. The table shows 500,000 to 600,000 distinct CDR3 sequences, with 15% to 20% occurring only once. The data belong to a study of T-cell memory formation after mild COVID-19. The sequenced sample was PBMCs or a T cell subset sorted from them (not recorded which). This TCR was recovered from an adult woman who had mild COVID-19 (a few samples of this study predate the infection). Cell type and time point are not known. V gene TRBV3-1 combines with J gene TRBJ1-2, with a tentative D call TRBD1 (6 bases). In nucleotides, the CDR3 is TGTGCCAGCAGCCGTCAGGGGTCCTATGGCTACACCTTC. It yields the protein CASSRQGSYGYTF.